The rows below give T cell receptor beta chains drawn from one sample of a study of identical twins. TCRdb analysed the 5' RACE reads with MiXCR anew, one entry per CDR3 protein. The sample consists of around 230,000 distinct CDR3 sequences, around a tenth of them appearing once. The sample was memory (CD45RO+) T cells sorted from blood. Receptor source: a woman between 18 and 30 years old in good health. Each CDR3 is given with its conserved first and last residue. Fields, in order: clone size, J gene, V gene, D gene, CDR3 protein, CDR3 DNA. D genes are given only for firm matches. Clone size is stated in some rows and not others, as once, few, many or a class when expanded.

>few|TRBJ2-1|TRBV7-9|-
CASSLGTVAEQFF
TGTGCCAGCAGCTTAGGGACGGTGGCTGAGCAGTTCTTC
>many|TRBJ2-6|TRBV10-3|-
CAISTSGANVLTF
TGTGCCATCAGCACCTCTGGGGCCAACGTCCTGACTTTC
>-|TRBJ2-7|TRBV3-1|TRBD2
CASSQTGGPYEQYF
TGTGCCAGCAGCCAAACGGGGGGGCCGTACGAGCAGTACTTC
>few|TRBJ1-6|TRBV18|-
CASSPGDWVHF
TGTGCCAGCTCGCCGGGTGACTGGGTCCACTTT
>many|TRBJ2-1|TRBV29-1|TRBD2
CSGAGALADEQFF
TGCAGCGGAGCGGGAGCTTTGGCGGATGAGCAGTTCTTC
>few|TRBJ2-2|TRBV7-3|-
CASSLTFGTATGELFF
TGTGCCAGCAGCTTAACGTTTGGGACCGCCACCGGGGAGCTGTTTTTT
>-|TRBJ2-7|TRBV9|-
CASSLYRDGDYEQYF
TGTGCCAGCAGCTTGTACCGGGACGGGGACTACGAGCAGTACTTC
>-|TRBJ1-6|TRBV10-3|TRBD1
CAISTGGTPNSPLHF
TGTGCCATCAGTACAGGGGGGACCCCGAATTCACCCCTCCACTTT
>few|TRBJ2-7|TRBV20-1|TRBD1
CSAQRVGTGTYEQYF
TGCAGTGCCCAACGGGTCGGGACAGGCACCTACGAGCAGTACTTC
>-|TRBJ1-3|TRBV5-1|-
CASTQGPGGNTIYF
TGCGCCAGCACCCAGGGGCCGGGTGGAAACACCATATATTTT
>many|TRBJ2-5|TRBV20-1|-
CSASPTGTIATQYF
TGCAGTGCTAGCCCCACAGGGACTATTGCGACCCAGTACTTC
>-|TRBJ1-4|TRBV10-3|-
CAISESRTQGEKLFF
TGTGCCATCAGTGAGTCCAGGACACAAGGTGAAAAACTGTTTTTT
>-|TRBJ1-6|TRBV20-1|TRBD1
CSVPLRTGDGSPLHF
TGCAGTGTACCACTGCGGACAGGGGATGGTTCACCCCTCCACTTT
>-|TRBJ2-3|TRBV27|TRBD2
CASSPPPGLRTDTQYF
TGTGCCAGCAGTCCCCCTCCGGGACTACGAACAGATACGCAGTATTTT
>-|TRBJ1-2|TRBV6-1|TRBD1
CASKDPGQGNGYTF
TGTGCCAGCAAAGACCCGGGACAGGGGAATGGCTACACCTTC
>-|TRBJ2-5|TRBV20-1|-
CSAFEPTSNKETQYF
TGCAGTGCTTTTGAACCTACTAGCAACAAAGAGACCCAGTACTTC
>many|TRBJ2-7|TRBV12-3/TRBV12-4|-
CASSLEEGGQYF
TGTGCCAGCAGTTTAGAGGAGGGGGGGCAGTACTTC
>few|TRBJ1-2|TRBV20-1|-
CSARDQKYGTNYGYTF
TGCAGTGCTAGAGATCAGAAGTACGGAACGAACTATGGCTACACCTTC
>-|TRBJ1-5|TRBV20-1|-
CSAGRGGFPHQPQHF
TGCAGTGCTGGGCGAGGTGGCTTCCCTCATCAGCCCCAGCATTTT
>few|TRBJ2-2|TRBV29-1|TRBD2
CSGGLAGGSGELFF
TGCAGCGGGGGACTAGCGGGAGGGTCCGGGGAGCTGTTTTTT
>few|TRBJ2-1|TRBV5-1|-
CASSHTPDNEQFF
TGCGCCAGCAGCCACACACCAGACAATGAGCAGTTCTTC
>many|TRBJ1-1|TRBV12-3/TRBV12-4|-
CASSFASGNTEAFF
TGTGCCAGCAGTTTTGCCAGCGGGAACACTGAAGCTTTCTTT
>-|TRBJ2-7|TRBV5-1|-
CASTSGAIGYDQYF
TGCGCCAGCACCTCCGGGGCAATAGGCTACGACCAGTACTTC